This TCR beta chain was recorded in a study of response to subunit inactivated influenza vaccine. Trimming left V 5 bases short and J 0 bases short, with 6 bases between. The CDR3 has 13 residues. TCRdb redid the calling of the RT-PCR reads with MiXCR, one entry per CDR3 protein. Among roughly 630,000 distinct CDR3 sequences listed, about 14% were seen once. The chain is built from TRBV12-3 or TRBV12-4 and TRBJ2-3; no clear D gene. The origin of this receptor is a man between 50 and 59 years old who received an inactivated influenza vaccine. The sequencing here drew on PBMCs from blood, taken 14 to 15 days before vaccination. The chain's CDR3 is CASSQHSTDTQYF. CDR3 DNA: TGTGCCAGCAGTCAGCACAGCACAGATACGCAGTATTTT.